This T cell receptor (beta chain) emerged from a study of blood T cell repertoires in COVID-19. About the study: Acute and convalescent COVID-19 samples came from the United States, Italy and Spain. In each case, the material was cDNA or gDNA derived from T cells, B-cell-depleted T cells, or PBMCs.

Only in-frame clones appear in the TCRdb table, and some are missing; sequencing was by immunoSEQ multiplex PCR. Here the sample spans about 200,000 clones, more than 80% being singletons. This clone has more than one count but fewer than ten. A Seattle source enrolled patients during active infection and followed them longitudinally. This CDR3 is built from 13 residues. Germline lookup yields CDR1 MNHEY and CDR2 SMNVEV (reference sequence). The V end was cut by 7 bases, the J end by 0 bases, with 4 bases between. Material: peripheral blood. This clonotype originated in a woman older than 75 with COVID-19, enrolled during active disease. The chain links TRBV27 to TRBJ2-6, with D unresolved. In DNA, the CDR3 is TGTGCCAGCACCCTCTCTGGGGCCAACGTCCTGACTTTC. Its protein product is CASTLSGANVLTF.